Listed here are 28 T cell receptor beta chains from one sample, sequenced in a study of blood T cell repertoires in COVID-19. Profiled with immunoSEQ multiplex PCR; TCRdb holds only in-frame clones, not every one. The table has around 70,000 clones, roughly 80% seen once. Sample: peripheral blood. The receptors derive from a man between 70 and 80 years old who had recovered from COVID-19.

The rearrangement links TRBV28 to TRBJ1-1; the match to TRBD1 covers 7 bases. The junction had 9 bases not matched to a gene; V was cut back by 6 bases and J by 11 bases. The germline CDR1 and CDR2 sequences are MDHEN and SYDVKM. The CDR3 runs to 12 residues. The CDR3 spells CASSEWDRHAFF. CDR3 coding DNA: TGTGCCAGCAGCGAATGGGACAGACACGCTTTCTTT.

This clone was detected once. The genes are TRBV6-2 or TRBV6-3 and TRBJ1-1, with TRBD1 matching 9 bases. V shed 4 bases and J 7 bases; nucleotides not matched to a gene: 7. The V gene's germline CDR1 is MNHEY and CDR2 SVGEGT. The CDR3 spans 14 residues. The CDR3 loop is CASSFYRGQSEAFF. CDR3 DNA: TGTGCCAGCAGTTTCTACAGGGGGCAAAGTGAAGCTTTCTTT.

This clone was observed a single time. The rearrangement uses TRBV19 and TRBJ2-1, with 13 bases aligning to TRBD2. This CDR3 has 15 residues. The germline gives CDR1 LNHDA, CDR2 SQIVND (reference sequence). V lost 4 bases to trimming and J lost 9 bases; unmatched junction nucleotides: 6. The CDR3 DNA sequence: TGTGCCAGTAGTACTTCAACTAGCGGGAGGGGTGAGCAGTTCTTC. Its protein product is CASSTSTSGRGEQFF. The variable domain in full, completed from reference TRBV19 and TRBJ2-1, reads DGGITQSPKYLFRKEGQNVTLSCEQNLNHDAMYWYRQDPGQGLRLIYYSQIVNDFQKGDIAEGYSVSREKKESFPLTVTSAQKNPTAFYLCASSTSTSGRGEQFFGPGTRLTVL.

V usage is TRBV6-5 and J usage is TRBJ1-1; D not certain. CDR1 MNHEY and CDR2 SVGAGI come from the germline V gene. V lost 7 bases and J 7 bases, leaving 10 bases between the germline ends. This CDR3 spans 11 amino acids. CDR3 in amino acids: CASKNQIEAFF. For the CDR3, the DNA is TGTGCCAGCAAAAACCAGATTGAAGCTTTCTTT.

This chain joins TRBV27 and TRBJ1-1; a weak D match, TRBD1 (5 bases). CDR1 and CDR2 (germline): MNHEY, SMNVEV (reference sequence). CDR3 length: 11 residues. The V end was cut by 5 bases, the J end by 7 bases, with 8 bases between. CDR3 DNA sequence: TGTGCCAGCAGTGCAGGGAATGAAGCTTTCTTT. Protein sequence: CASSAGNEAFF.

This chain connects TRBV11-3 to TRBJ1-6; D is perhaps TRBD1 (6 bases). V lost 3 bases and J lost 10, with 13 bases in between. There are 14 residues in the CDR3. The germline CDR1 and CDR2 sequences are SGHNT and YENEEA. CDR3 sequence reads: CASSFEGRGSPLHF. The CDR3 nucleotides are TGTGCCAGCAGCTTCGAGGGGAGGGGGTCACCCCTCCACTTT. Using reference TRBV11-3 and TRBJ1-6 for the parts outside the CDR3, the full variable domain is EAGVVQSPRYKIIEKKQPVAFWCNPISGHNTLYWYLQNLGQGPELLIRYENEEAVDDSQLPKDRFSAERLKGVDSTLKIQPAELGDSAVYLCASSFEGRGSPLHFGNGTRLTVT.

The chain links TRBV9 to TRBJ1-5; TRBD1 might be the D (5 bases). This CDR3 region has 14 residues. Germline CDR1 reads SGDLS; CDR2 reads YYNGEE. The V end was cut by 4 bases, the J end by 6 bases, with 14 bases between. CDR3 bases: TGTGCCAGCAGCCCCCGCCCAGGGTTTCAGCCCCAGCATTTT. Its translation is CASSPRPGFQPQHF.

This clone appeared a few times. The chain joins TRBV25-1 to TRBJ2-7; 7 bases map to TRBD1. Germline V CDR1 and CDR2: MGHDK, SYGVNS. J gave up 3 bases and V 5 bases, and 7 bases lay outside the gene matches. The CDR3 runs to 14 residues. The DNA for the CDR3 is TGTGCCAGCAGTCGACCGGGACAGATCTACGAGCAGTACTTC. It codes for CASSRPGQIYEQYF.

This chain's CDR3 is CASSEAAGSRRRYTF. CDR3 sequence (DNA): TGTGCCAGCAGTGAAGCGGCAGGATCCCGTAGACGCTACACCTTC. The rearrangement uses TRBV6-1 and TRBJ1-2; D remains unclear. This CDR3 has 15 residues. The germline CDR1 and CDR2 sequences are MNHNS and SASEGT. The V and J ends lost 0 bases and 9 bases respectively, with 17 bases between them.

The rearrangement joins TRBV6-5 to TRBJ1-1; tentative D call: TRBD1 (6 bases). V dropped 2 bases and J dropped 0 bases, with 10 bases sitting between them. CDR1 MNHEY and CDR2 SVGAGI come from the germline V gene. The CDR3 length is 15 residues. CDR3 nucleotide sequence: TGTGCCAGCAGTTACCTGGGACACCTGAACACTGAAGCTTTCTTT. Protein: CASSYLGHLNTEAFF.

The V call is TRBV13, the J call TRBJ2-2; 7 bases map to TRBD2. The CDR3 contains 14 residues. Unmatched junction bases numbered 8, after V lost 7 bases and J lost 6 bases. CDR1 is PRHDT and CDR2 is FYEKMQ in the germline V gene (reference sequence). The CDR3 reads CASKEGGVAGELFF. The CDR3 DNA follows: TGTGCCAGCAAGGAGGGAGGGGTAGCCGGGGAGCTGTTTTTT.

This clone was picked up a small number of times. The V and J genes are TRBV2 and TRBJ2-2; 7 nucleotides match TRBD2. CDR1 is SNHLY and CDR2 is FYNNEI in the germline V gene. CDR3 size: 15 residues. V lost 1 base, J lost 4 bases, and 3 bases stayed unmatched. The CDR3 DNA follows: TGTGCCAGCAGTGAAGGGGGAGGGCCCACCGGGGAGCTGTTTTTT. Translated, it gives CASSEGGGPTGELFF.

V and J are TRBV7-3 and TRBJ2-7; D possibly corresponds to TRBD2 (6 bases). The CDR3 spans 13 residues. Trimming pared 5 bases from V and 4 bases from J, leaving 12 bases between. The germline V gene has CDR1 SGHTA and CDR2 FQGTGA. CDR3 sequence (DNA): TGTGCCAGCAGCAAGGGGAGCGGGTACGAGCAGTACTTC. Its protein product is CASSKGSGYEQYF.

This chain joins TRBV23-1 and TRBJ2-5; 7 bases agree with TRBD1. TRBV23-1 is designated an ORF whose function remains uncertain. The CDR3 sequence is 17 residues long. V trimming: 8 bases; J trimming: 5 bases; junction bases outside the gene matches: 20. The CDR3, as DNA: TGCGCCAGCCTCGTACTAGAAGCAGGGGGATATACGGAGACCCAGTACTTC. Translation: CASLVLEAGGYTETQYF.

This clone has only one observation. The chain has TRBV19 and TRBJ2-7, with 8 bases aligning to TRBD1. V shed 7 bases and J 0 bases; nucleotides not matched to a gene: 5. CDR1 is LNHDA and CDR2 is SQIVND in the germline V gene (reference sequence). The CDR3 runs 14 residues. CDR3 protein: CASNGTGSSYEQYF. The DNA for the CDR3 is TGTGCCAGTAACGGGACAGGCAGCTCCTACGAGCAGTACTTC.

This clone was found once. The CDR3 DNA sequence: TGTGCCATCAGTGAGCCGGGGAGTTCGGTCTACGAGCAGTACTTC. This sequence encodes CAISEPGSSVYEQYF. This chain uses TRBV10-3 with TRBJ2-7; possible D gene TRBD2, 5 bases. Germline loops: CDR1 ENHRY, CDR2 SYGVKD. The germline V and J ends were trimmed by 2 bases and 3 bases, with 14 bases remaining between them. This CDR3 has 15 residues.

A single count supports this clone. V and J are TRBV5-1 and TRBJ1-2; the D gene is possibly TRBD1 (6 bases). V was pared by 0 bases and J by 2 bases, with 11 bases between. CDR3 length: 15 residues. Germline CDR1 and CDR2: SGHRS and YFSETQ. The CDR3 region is CASSLGTEVNYGYTF. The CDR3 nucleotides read TGCGCCAGCAGCTTGGGGACAGAAGTAAACTATGGCTACACCTTC.

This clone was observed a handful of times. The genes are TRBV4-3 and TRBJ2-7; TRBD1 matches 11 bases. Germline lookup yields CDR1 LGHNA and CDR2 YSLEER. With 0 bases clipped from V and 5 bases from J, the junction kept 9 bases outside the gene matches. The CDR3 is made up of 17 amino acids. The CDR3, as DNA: TGCGCCAGCAGCCAAGATCGGGGGACAGGGGGTCGGAACGAGCAGTACTTC. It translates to CASSQDRGTGGRNEQYF.

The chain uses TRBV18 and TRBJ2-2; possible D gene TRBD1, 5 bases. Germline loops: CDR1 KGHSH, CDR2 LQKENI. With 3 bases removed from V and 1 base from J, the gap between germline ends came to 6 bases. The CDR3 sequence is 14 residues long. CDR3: CASSPQGNTGELFF. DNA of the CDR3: TGTGCCAGCTCACCGCAGGGGAACACCGGGGAGCTGTTTTTT.

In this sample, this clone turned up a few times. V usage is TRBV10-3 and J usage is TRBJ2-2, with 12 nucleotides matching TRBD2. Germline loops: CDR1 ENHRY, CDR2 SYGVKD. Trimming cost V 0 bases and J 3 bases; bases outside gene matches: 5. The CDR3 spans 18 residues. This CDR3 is CAISESLAGGIDTGELFF. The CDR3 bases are TGTGCCATCAGTGAGTCGCTAGCGGGGGGGATCGACACCGGGGAGCTGTTTTTT.

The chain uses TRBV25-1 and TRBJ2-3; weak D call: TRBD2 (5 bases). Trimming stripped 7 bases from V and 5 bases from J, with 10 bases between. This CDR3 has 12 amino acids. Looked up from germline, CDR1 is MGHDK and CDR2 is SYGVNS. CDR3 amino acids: CASTSYGDTQYF. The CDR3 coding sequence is TGTGCCAGCACTAGCTACGGAGATACGCAGTATTTT.

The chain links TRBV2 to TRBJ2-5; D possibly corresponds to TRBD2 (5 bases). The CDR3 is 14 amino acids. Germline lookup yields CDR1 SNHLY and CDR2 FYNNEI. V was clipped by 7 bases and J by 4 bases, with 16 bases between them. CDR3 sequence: CASTIRSRGETQYF. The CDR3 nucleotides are TGTGCCAGCACGATCAGGTCCCGGGGAGAGACCCAGTACTTC.

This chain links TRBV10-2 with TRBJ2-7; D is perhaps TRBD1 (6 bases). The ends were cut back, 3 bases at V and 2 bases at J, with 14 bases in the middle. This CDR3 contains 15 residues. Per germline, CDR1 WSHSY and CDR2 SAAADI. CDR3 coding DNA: TGCGCCAGCAGTGAATCTTCAGGGGCCGCCTACGAGCAGTACTTC. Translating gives CASSESSGAAYEQYF.

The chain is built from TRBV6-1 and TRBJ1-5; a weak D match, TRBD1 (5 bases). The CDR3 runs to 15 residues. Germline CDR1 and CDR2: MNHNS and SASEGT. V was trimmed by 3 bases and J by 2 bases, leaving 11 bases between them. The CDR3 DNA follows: TGTGCCAGCAGTGATTTTTGGGGCGGCAATCAGCCCCAGCATTTT. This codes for CASSDFWGGNQPQHF.

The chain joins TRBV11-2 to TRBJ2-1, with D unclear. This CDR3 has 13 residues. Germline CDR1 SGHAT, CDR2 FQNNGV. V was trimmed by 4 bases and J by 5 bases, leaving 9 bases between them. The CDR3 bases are TGTGCCAGCAGCTCGAACAGAGACAATGAGCAGTTCTTC. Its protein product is CASSSNRDNEQFF.

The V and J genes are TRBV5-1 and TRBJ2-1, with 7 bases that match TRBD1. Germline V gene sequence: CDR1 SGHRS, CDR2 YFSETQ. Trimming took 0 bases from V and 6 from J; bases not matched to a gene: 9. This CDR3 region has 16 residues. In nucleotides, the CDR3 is TGCGCCAGCAGCTTGGGCCGGGACAGCACCGGCAATGAGCAGTTCTTC. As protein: CASSLGRDSTGNEQFF.

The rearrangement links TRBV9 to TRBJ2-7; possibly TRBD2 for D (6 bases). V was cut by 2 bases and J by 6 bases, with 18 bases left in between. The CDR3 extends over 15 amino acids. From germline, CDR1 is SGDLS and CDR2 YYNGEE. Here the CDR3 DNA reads TGTGCCAGCAGCGTCACTAGCCGGAGCACCTCCGAGCAGTACTTC. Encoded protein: CASSVTSRSTSEQYF.

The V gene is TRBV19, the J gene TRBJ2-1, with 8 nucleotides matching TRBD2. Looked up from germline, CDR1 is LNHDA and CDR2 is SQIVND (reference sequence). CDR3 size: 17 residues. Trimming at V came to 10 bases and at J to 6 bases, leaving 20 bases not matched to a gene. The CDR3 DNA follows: TGTGCCACCTCTCCTCGAGAGCTAGCGGGCATACTCAATGAGCAGTTCTTC. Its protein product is CATSPRELAGILNEQFF.